Below are 16 T cell receptor beta chains sequenced from a single sample in a study of identical twins. TCRdb reanalysed the 5' RACE reads using MiXCR and keeps one entry per CDR3 protein. The sample has 690,000 or so distinct CDR3 sequences; roughly 6% are singletons. Sequenced sample: naive T cells sorted from blood. The receptor set was obtained from a man between 18 and 29 years old in good health.

The chain combines TRBV11-2 with TRBJ2-1; 10 nucleotides line up with TRBD2. CDR1 is SGHAT, CDR2 FQNNGV, per germline. CDR3 length: 16 residues. The V and J ends lost 3 bases and 4 bases, in that order; junction bases with no gene match: 6. CDR3 DNA sequence: TGTGCCAGCAGCTTGATCGCTAGCGGGAGATACAATGAGCAGTTCTTC. Its protein is CASSLIASGRYNEQFF.

This clonotype was seen ten or more times. The chain carries TRBV20-1 and TRBJ2-3, with 12 nucleotides matching TRBD2. Germline CDR1 reads DFQATT; CDR2 reads SNEGSKA (reference sequence). The junction had 6 bases not matched to a gene; V was cut back by 5 bases and J by 6 bases. CDR3 size: 14 residues. The CDR3 DNA is TGCAGTGCTCTTACTAGCGGGAGGATGGATACGCAGTATTTT. Translating gives CSALTSGRMDTQYF.

The gene calls are TRBV4-3 and TRBJ1-4, with a weak D call TRBD1 (5 bases). Germline CDR1 is LGHNA and CDR2 is YSLEER. The V and J ends lost 4 bases and 7 bases respectively, with 10 bases between them. The CDR3 runs to 13 residues. The CDR3 DNA reads TGCGCCAGCAGCCTGGGACCGGGTGAAAAACTGTTTTTT. Protein sequence: CASSLGPGEKLFF.

The rearrangement uses TRBV28 and TRBJ1-5; D possibly corresponds to TRBD1 (5 bases). CDR3 size: 15 residues. From germline, CDR1 is MDHEN and CDR2 SYDVKM. Trimming took 3 bases from V and 3 from J, leaving 12 bases between them. The CDR3 protein is CASSFSGRYNQPQHF. CDR3 DNA sequence: TGTGCCAGCAGTTTCTCGGGACGGTACAATCAGCCCCAGCATTTT.

This clonotype was detected only a few times. The gene calls are TRBV11-2 and TRBJ2-1; 12 bases align to TRBD1. Trimming at V came to 5 bases and at J to 0 bases, leaving 17 bases not matched to a gene. CDR1 is SGHAT and CDR2 is FQNNGV in the germline V gene. The CDR3 is 21 residues long. For the CDR3, the DNA is TGTGCCAGCAGCGATAGAGGGACAGGGGGCATGGTGGCTAGCTCCTACAATGAGCAGTTCTTC. Translating it yields CASSDRGTGGMVASSYNEQFF.

This clonotype showed up many times. V is TRBV5-1 and J is TRBJ2-1; D unclear. CDR1 and CDR2 (germline): SGHRS, YFSETQ. The V gene lost 1 base and the J gene lost 8 bases, with 13 bases spanning the gap. The CDR3 runs 14 residues. For the CDR3, the DNA is TGCGCCAGCAGCTTGCGGAGCCTCGGAGATGAGCAGTTCTTC. Residues: CASSLRSLGDEQFF.

The chain uses TRBV5-1 and TRBJ2-1, with D perhaps TRBD1 or TRBD2 (7 bases each). Germline-derived CDR1 and CDR2 are SGHRS and YFSETQ. V lost 4 bases, J lost 6 bases, and 17 bases lay in between. The CDR3 runs to 15 residues. The CDR3 region is CASSAGQGEGNEQFF. The CDR3 DNA reads TGCGCCAGCAGCGCGGGGCAGGGGGAGGGCAATGAGCAGTTCTTC.

This clonotype was seen repeatedly, ten times or more. The genes are TRBV7-8 and TRBJ1-4; D is possibly TRBD1 (5 bases). The CDR3 runs 16 residues. The V end lost 5 bases, the J end lost 3 bases, and 16 bases lay between the germline ends. Germline-derived CDR1 and CDR2 are SGHVS and FQNEAQ. CDR3 DNA: TGTGCCAGCAGCAACCATCAAGGAGGGGCTAATGAAAAACTGTTTTTT. It encodes CASSNHQGGANEKLFF.

This clonotype has ten or more counts. The chain recombines TRBV7-2 with TRBJ2-2; 12 bases are a match to TRBD2. Trimming at V came to 5 bases and at J to 5 bases, leaving 3 bases not matched to a gene. The CDR3 is 15 amino acids. The germline gives CDR1 SGHTA, CDR2 FQGNSA. The CDR3 nucleotides are TGTGCCAGCAGCCGAGGGACTAGCGGGACCGGGGAGCTGTTTTTT. Protein product: CASSRGTSGTGELFF.

This clonotype has ten or more counts. This chain joins TRBV10-3 and TRBJ2-3, with a possible D match to TRBD1 (5 bases). Trimming shortened V by 4 bases and J by 2 bases, and 10 bases separated the two germline ends. This CDR3 comprises 14 residues. The germline gives CDR1 ENHRY, CDR2 SYGVKD. The chain's CDR3 is CAISGQGNTDTQYF. DNA of the CDR3: TGTGCCATCAGTGGGCAGGGTAACACAGATACGCAGTATTTT.

At least ten counts were recorded for this clonotype. This chain uses TRBV7-2 with TRBJ2-2; D may correspond to TRBD1 or TRBD2 (5 bases each). This CDR3 spans 16 amino acids. In germline, CDR1 is SGHTA, CDR2 FQGNSA. V was pared by 1 base and J by 4 bases, with 13 bases between. CDR3 DNA sequence: TGTGCCAGCAGCTTAGTGACGGGGCTGCGCACCGGGGAGCTGTTTTTT. It specifies CASSLVTGLRTGELFF.

This clonotype was counted a few times. This chain links TRBV24-1 with TRBJ2-7; 8 nucleotides agree with TRBD1. Unmatched junction bases numbered 18, after V lost 5 bases and J lost 7 bases. The CDR3 runs to 17 residues. Germline assignment: CDR1 KGHDR and CDR2 SFDVKD. The DNA of the CDR3 is TGTGCCACCAGTGCCATACCTTTCCGGGGACAGGATGAGGAGCAGTACGTC. This translates into CATSAIPFRGQDEEQYV.

The V and J genes are TRBV14 and TRBJ2-6, with D tentatively TRBD1 or TRBD2 (5 bases each). Trimming left V 1 base short and J 0 bases short, with 10 bases between. Germline CDR1 reads SGHDN; CDR2 reads FVKESK. The CDR3 is 17 amino acids. CDR3 amino acids: CASSQVGAYSGANVLTF. The DNA of the CDR3 is TGTGCCAGCAGCCAAGTCGGGGCTTACTCTGGGGCCAACGTCCTGACTTTC.

V and J are TRBV25-1 and TRBJ1-1; 12 positions agree with TRBD1. The germline V gene has CDR1 MGHDK and CDR2 SYGVNS. V dropped 4 bases and J dropped 5; count of bases not matched to a gene: 5. The CDR3 runs to 15 residues. CDR3 in DNA: TGTGCCAGCAGTGGGGGGGACAGGGGGCTGACTGAAGCTTTCTTT. Protein sequence: CASSGGDRGLTEAFF.

This clonotype has at least ten counts. This chain connects TRBV6-5 to TRBJ2-5; D assignment may be TRBD1 or TRBD2 (5 bases each). V lost 7 bases and J 4 bases, leaving 10 bases between the germline ends. The CDR3 extends over 12 amino acids. Germline V lookup: CDR1 MNHEY, CDR2 SVGAGI. The CDR3 DNA reads TGTGCCAGCATGAGGGACGGAGAGACCCAGTACTTC. This encodes CASMRDGETQYF.

The chain employs TRBV7-2 and TRBJ2-1, with TRBD1 matching over 9 bases. Germline V gene sequence: CDR1 SGHTA, CDR2 FQGNSA. The CDR3 is 16 amino acids. V lost 4 bases to trimming and J lost 3 bases; unmatched junction nucleotides: 7. CDR3 in amino acids: CASSSRGQGGYNEQFF. Written as DNA, the CDR3 is TGTGCCAGCAGCTCTAGGGGACAGGGAGGCTACAATGAGCAGTTCTTC.